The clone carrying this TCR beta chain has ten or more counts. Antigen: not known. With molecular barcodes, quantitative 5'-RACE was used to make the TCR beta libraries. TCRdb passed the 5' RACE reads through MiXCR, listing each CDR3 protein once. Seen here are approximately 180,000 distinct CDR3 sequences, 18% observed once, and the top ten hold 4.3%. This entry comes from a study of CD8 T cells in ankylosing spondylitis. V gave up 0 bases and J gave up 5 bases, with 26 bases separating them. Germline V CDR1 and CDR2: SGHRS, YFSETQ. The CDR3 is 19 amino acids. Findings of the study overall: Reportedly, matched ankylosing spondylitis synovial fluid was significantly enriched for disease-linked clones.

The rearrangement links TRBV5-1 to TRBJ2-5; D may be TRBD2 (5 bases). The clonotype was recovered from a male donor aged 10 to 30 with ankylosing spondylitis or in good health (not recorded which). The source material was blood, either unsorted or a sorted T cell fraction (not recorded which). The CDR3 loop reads CASSLVPRRMGNGGETQYF. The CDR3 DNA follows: TGCGCCAGCAGCTTGGTTCCCAGAAGAATGGGTAACGGAGGTGAGACCCAGTACTTC.